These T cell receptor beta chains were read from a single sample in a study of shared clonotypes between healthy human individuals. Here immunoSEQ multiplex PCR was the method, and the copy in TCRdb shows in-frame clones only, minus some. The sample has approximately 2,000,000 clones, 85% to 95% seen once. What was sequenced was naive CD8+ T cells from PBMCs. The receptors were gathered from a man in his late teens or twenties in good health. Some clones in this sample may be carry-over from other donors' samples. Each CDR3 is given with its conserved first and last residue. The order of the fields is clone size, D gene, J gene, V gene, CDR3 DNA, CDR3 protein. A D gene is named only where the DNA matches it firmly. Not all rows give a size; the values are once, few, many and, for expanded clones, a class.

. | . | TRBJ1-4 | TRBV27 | TGTGCCAGCAGTTTAGGGGCAGACACTAATGAAAAACTGTTTTTT | CASSLGADTNEKLFF
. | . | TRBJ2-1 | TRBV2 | TGTGCCAGCAGTGGGGTGGCGGTCTACAATGAGCAGTTCTTC | CASSGVAVYNEQFF
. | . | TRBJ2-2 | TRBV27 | TGTGCCAGCAGTTTTCAGAGGAGGGGAACCGGGGAGCTGTTTTTT | CASSFQRRGTGELFF
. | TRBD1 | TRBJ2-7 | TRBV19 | TGTGCCAGTAGCCGGACAGGGATCGAGCAGTACTTC | CASSRTGIEQYF
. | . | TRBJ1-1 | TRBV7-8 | TGTGCCAGCAGCTTAGGACCGGGGCCGACTGAAGCTTTCTTT | CASSLGPGPTEAFF
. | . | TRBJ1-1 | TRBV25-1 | TGTGCCAGCAGTATCTCGACTGAAGCTTTCTTT | CASSISTEAFF
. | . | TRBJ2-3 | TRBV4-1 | TGCGCCAGCAGCCAAGAAAGCTATAGCACAGATACGCAGTATTTT | CASSQESYSTDTQYF
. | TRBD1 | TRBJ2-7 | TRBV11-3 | TGTGCCAGCAGCTTAGATCAGGAAAGGACGGGACAGAGCTCCTACGAGCAGTACTTC | CASSLDQERTGQSSYEQYF
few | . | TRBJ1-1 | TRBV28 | TGTGCCAGCAGGCCTTACATGAACACTGAAGCTTTCTTT | CASRPYMNTEAFF
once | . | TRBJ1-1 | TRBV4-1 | TGCGCCAGCAGCCACACCAACACAGGGAGGGAAGAAGCTTTCTTT | CASSHTNTGREEAFF
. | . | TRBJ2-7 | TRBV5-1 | TGCGCCAGCAGCTTGGACTCGAGGGGTCCTCTCTACGAGCAGTACTTC | CASSLDSRGPLYEQYF
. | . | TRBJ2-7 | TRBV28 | TGTGCCAGCAGGCAGGCCCCGACAAAGTACGAGCAGTACTTC | CASRQAPTKYEQYF
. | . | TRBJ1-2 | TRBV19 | TGTGCCAGTAGTATGTGGACACTTCCTAGCAACACCTATGGCTACACCTTC | CASSMWTLPSNTYGYTF
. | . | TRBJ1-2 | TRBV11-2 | TGTGCCAGCAGCCCAGGGGTTTCCTATGGCTACACCTTC | CASSPGVSYGYTF
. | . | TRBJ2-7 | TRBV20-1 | TGCAGTGGATATGACCCCTACGAGCAGTACTTC | CSGYDPYEQYF
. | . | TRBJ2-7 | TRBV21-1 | TGTGCCAGCAGCAACGGAGGGGTTGGCAGCTCCTACGAGCAGTACTTC | CASSNGGVGSSYEQYF
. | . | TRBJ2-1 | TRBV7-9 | TGTGCCAGTACTAGCTCGGGTACGAGCTCCTACAATGAGCAGTTCTTC | CASTSSGTSSYNEQFF
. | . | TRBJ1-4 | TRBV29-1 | TGCAGCGTTCGGTCGCGGGAGGGTAATGAAAAACTGTTTTTT | CSVRSREGNEKLFF
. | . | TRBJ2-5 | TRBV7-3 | TGTGCCAGCAGCCCCACCAGGGCCGCCCGGGAGACCCAGTACTTC | CASSPTRAARETQYF
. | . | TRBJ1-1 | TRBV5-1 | TGCGCCAGCAGCTTCACCGGCGGGAACACTGAAGCTTTCTTT | CASSFTGGNTEAFF
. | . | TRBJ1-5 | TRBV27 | TGTGCCAGCAGTTTAATAGGACTGAGCCCGAATCAGCCCCAGCATTTT | CASSLIGLSPNQPQHF
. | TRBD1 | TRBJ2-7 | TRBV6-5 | TGTGCCAGCAGCAGAGGACAGGGGGAATACGAGCAGTACTTC | CASSRGQGEYEQYF
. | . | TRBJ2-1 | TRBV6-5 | TGTGCCAGCAGTTACTCGCGGCAGGGCGGTGAGCAGTTCTTC | CASSYSRQGGEQFF
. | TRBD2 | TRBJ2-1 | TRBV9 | TGTGCCAGCAGCGCACCCGGACTAGCGGCATACAATGAGCAGTTCTTC | CASSAPGLAAYNEQFF
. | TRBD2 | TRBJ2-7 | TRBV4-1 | TGCGCCAGCAGCCAAGTCGGACTAGCGGGAGGCGAGCAGTACTTC | CASSQVGLAGGEQYF
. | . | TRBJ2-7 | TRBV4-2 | TGTGCCAGCAGCCCGGCGGGGAGTTATCCTCCCTACGAGCAGTACTTC | CASSPAGSYPPYEQYF
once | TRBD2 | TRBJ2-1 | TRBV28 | TGTGCCAGCAGTCGACTAGCGGGAGGTCACTACAATGAGCAGTTCTTC | CASSRLAGGHYNEQFF
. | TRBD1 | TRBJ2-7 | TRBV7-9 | TGTGCCACCCTAAATCCGGGACAGGGATACGAGCAGTACTTC | CATLNPGQGYEQYF
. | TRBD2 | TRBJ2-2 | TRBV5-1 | TGCGCCAGCAGCTTGCAACTAGCGGGAGTACTTCGAACCGGGGAGCTGTTTTTT | CASSLQLAGVLRTGELFF
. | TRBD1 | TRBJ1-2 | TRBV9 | TGTGCCAGCAGCGGGGGTGGGGACAGTCTGGACTATGGCTACACCTTC | CASSGGGDSLDYGYTF
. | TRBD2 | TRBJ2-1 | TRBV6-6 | TGTGCCAGCAGTCACGGACTAGCGGGGATGAATGAGCAGTTCTTC | CASSHGLAGMNEQFF
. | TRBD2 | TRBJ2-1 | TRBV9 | TGTGCCAGCAGCGACCGAGCGGGAGGCCTCAATGAGCAGTTCTTC | CASSDRAGGLNEQFF
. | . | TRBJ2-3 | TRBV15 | TGTGCCACCGTCGAGGGGGACAGCACAGATACGCAGTATTTT | CATVEGDSTDTQYF
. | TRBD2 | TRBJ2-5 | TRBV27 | TGTGCCACCAGCGGAGCGGGGGACCAAGAGACCCAGTACTTC | CATSGAGDQETQYF
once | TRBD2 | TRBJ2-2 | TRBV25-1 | TGTGCCAGCAGTGAATTCACCGGGGGGGCCAACACCGGGGAGCTGTTTTTT | CASSEFTGGANTGELFF
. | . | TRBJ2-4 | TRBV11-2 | TGTGCCAGCAGCACACGGACAGAAGCCAAAAACATTCAGTACTTC | CASSTRTEAKNIQYF
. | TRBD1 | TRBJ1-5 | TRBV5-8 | TGTGCCAGCAGCTTGGGGACAGGGGGCAATCAGCCCCAGCATTTT | CASSLGTGGNQPQHF
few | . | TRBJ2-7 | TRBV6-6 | TGTGCCAGCCATTCGGTGGGAGCCCTTTTCGAGCAGTACTTC | CASHSVGALFEQYF